Presented here are 11 T cell receptor beta chains from one specimen sequenced in a study of shared clonotypes between healthy human individuals. Only in-frame clones appear in the TCRdb table, and some are missing; sequencing was by immunoSEQ multiplex PCR. The repertoire includes about 2.1 million clones, just under 95% of them detected once, and less than 2% sits in the top ten. CD45RO-negative cells were positively selected for CCR7, leaving out terminally differentiated effector memory CD45RA+ cells. Sequenced material: naive CD8+ T cells from PBMCs. These receptors originate from a man aged 18 to 35 in good health. Some clones in this sample may be carry-over from other donors' samples.

The chain combines TRBV7-2 with TRBJ2-7, with no clear D. Germline V lookup: CDR1 SGHTA, CDR2 FQGNSA. V lost 1 base to trimming and J lost 1 base, with 14 bases between them. The CDR3 is 16 residues long. As DNA, the CDR3 is TGTGCCAGCAGCTTAGGTGGGTCAGTGGGTTCCTACGAGCAGTACTTC. Protein product: CASSLGGSVGSYEQYF.

This clone was detected once. The chain combines TRBV10-1 with TRBJ2-1; D tentatively fits TRBD1 or TRBD2 (5 bases each). V lost 3 bases, J lost 10 bases, and 10 bases lay in between. Germline-derived CDR1 and CDR2 are WNHNN and SYGVQD (reference sequence). This CDR3 has 12 amino acids. CDR3 residues: CASSDIGTEQFF. The DNA for the CDR3 is TGCGCCAGCAGTGATATAGGGACGGAGCAGTTCTTC.

The J gene is TRBJ1-2, the V gene TRBV4-1, with D possibly TRBD1 on 5 matching bases. This CDR3 is built from 14 residues. Germline V CDR1 and CDR2: MGHRA, YSYEKL. V dropped 1 base and J dropped 3 bases, with 9 bases sitting between them. The CDR3 spells CASSQVGDDYGYTF. The CDR3 bases are TGCGCCAGCAGCCAAGTAGGGGATGACTATGGCTACACCTTC.

The chain is built from TRBV7-9 and TRBJ2-5; 7 nucleotides align to TRBD2. V lost 7 bases and J lost 2; bases outside the gene matches: 7. The CDR3 runs 14 residues. The germline gives CDR1 SEHNR, CDR2 FQNEAQ (reference sequence). CDR3 loop: CASKGGPGQETQYF. CDR3 coding DNA: TGTGCCAGCAAGGGAGGGCCGGGGCAAGAGACCCAGTACTTC.

This chain uses TRBV27 with TRBJ2-7, with D uncertain. Germline V gene sequence: CDR1 MNHEY, CDR2 SMNVEV (reference sequence). The CDR3 contains 14 residues. Trimming removed 2 bases from V and 2 bases from J, with 10 bases in between. The chain's CDR3 is CASSLKGFTYEQYF. For the CDR3, the DNA is TGTGCCAGCAGTTTAAAGGGATTTACCTACGAGCAGTACTTC.

The V and J genes are TRBV11-2 and TRBJ2-4, with D maybe TRBD1 (6 bases). Trimming left V 2 bases short and J 2 bases short, with 16 bases between. Per germline, CDR1 SGHAT and CDR2 FQNNGV. This CDR3 is 17 amino acids long. The CDR3 region is CASSLSHRVPTKNIQYF. The CDR3 nucleotides are TGTGCCAGCAGCTTATCCCACAGGGTTCCCACCAAAAACATTCAGTACTTC. Together with reference TRBV11-2 and TRBJ2-4, the CDR3 gives the full variable domain: EAGVAQSPRYKIIEKRQSVAFWCNPISGHATLYWYQQILGQGPKLLIQFQNNGVVDDSQLPKDRFSAERLKGVDSTLKIQPAKLEDSAVYLCASSLSHRVPTKNIQYFGAGTRLSVL.

V gene TRBV28 combines with J gene TRBJ1-6; no firm D call. Germline V CDR1 and CDR2: MDHEN, SYDVKM. The CDR3 is made up of 15 amino acids. V was pared by 5 bases and J by 4 bases, with 12 bases between. CDR3 sequence: CASSTLPIYNSPLHF. In nucleotides, the CDR3 is TGTGCCAGCAGTACCTTGCCCATTTATAATTCACCCCTCCACTTT.

V is TRBV28 and J is TRBJ2-5; no clear D gene. The CDR3 is 15 residues long. The germline V gene encodes CDR1 MDHEN and CDR2 SYDVKM. V was trimmed by 5 bases and J by 5 bases, leaving 18 bases between them. The CDR3 coding sequence is TGTGCCAGCAGTCCCCAGGATCGGACCCGTGAGACCCAGTACTTC. Translated, it gives CASSPQDRTRETQYF.

This chain connects TRBV18 to TRBJ2-2; possible D gene TRBD1, 6 bases. Germline V gives CDR1 KGHSH, CDR2 LQKENI. The V end lost 6 bases, the J end lost 6 bases, and 11 bases lay between the germline ends. CDR3 length: 13 amino acids. CDR3 sequence: CASSLGQPGELFF. In DNA, the CDR3 is TGTGCCAGCTCCCTCGGACAGCCCGGGGAGCTGTTTTTT.

On this clone: The same CDR3 arises from other DNA sequences in this sample as well. The chain is built from TRBV27 and TRBJ2-5, with 7 positions matching TRBD2. Looked up from germline, CDR1 is MNHEY and CDR2 is SMNVEV (reference sequence). The trim removed 6 bases at V and 5 bases at J, leaving 3 bases unmatched. The CDR3 runs 12 residues. The CDR3 loop reads CASRGGLETQYF. CDR3 sequence (DNA): TGTGCCAGCAGGGGAGGGCTGGAGACCCAGTACTTC.

Comments on this clone: Other DNA variants within this sample encode the same CDR3. The V call is TRBV5-1, the J call TRBJ2-7; D not certain. Trimming stripped 0 bases from V and 0 bases from J, with 7 bases between. Germline V gene sequence: CDR1 SGHRS, CDR2 YFSETQ. The CDR3 is 14 amino acids. CDR3 bases: TGCGCCAGCAGCTTGGGTGGGCCCTCCTACGAGCAGTACTTC. Its translation is CASSLGGPSYEQYF. The full variable domain, in which reference TRBV5-1 and TRBJ2-7 provide the parts outside the CDR3, is KAGVTQTPRYLIKTRGQQVTLSCSPISGHRSVSWYQQTPGQGLQFLFEYFSETQRNKGNFPGRFSGRQFSNSRSEMNVSTLELGDSALYLCASSLGGPSYEQYFGPGTRLTVT.